The 7 T cell receptor beta chains below were found in one sample sequenced in a study of blood T cell repertoires in COVID-19. Clones were read by immunoSEQ multiplex PCR, and TCRdb kept only the in-frame ones, dropping some. The sample shows tens of thousands of clones, roughly 81% of them seen only once. The sample consisted of peripheral blood. Receptors originate from a human donor in a cohort sampled during active COVID-19.

The chain combines TRBV9 with TRBJ2-2; possible D gene TRBD2, 5 bases. Germline-derived CDR1 and CDR2 are SGDLS and YYNGEE. Trimming removed 3 bases at V and 7 bases at J, with 13 bases between. CDR3 length: 14 amino acids. This CDR3 reads CASSGTRRNGELFF. The CDR3 region has the DNA TGTGCCAGCAGCGGAACTAGAAGGAACGGGGAGCTGTTTTTT.

The chain combines TRBV3-1 (or the pseudogene TRBV3-2) with TRBJ1-3, with D hard to call. Looked up from germline, CDR1 is LGHDT and CDR2 is YNNKEL (reference sequence). This CDR3 has 17 amino acids. V lost 3 bases and J lost 3, with 18 bases in between. CDR3 protein: CASSHRYYGANGNTIYF. The CDR3 region has the DNA TGTGCCAGCAGCCACCGGTACTACGGCGCGAATGGAAACACCATATATTTT.

This sequence joins TRBV2 and TRBJ1-5; 12 nucleotides line up with TRBD1. Germline V gives CDR1 SNHLY, CDR2 FYNNEI. Trimming removed 6 bases from V and 7 bases from J; junction bases left unmatched: 4. The CDR3 is made up of 14 amino acids. The CDR3 nucleotides are TGTGCCAGCAGGGGACAGGGGGCAATACAGCCCCAGCATTTT. Protein sequence: CASRGQGAIQPQHF. The variable domain in full, with the rest retrieved from reference TRBV2 and TRBJ1-5, is EPEVTQTPSHQVTQMGQEVILRCVPISNHLYFYWYRQILGQKVEFLVSFYNNEISEKSEIFDDQFSVERPDGSNFTLKIRSTKLEDSAMYFCASRGQGAIQPQHFGDGTRLSIL.

The genes are TRBV11-1 and TRBJ1-4; D is uncertain. The V end was cut by 3 bases, the J end by 2 bases, with 7 bases between. There are 14 residues in the CDR3. In germline, CDR1 is SGHAT, CDR2 FQDESV (reference sequence). Here the CDR3 reads CASSLSTTNEKLFF. The CDR3 nucleotides are TGTGCCAGCAGCTTGTCAACTACTAATGAAAAACTGTTTTTT.

The chain combines TRBV7-3 with TRBJ1-1; D is perhaps TRBD1 (5 bases). V shed 2 bases and J shed 3 bases, with 10 bases lying between them. The CDR3 is 14 amino acids. Germline V CDR1 and CDR2: SGHTA, FQGTGA. The CDR3 DNA reads as TGTGCCAGCAGCTTACGGGGAGGGGACACTGAAGCTTTCTTT. This sequence encodes CASSLRGGDTEAFF.

The chain is built from TRBV11-2 and TRBJ2-5; tentatively, D is TRBD2 (6 bases). V lost 5 bases and J lost 5, with 12 bases in between. The germline V gene encodes CDR1 SGHAT and CDR2 FQNNGV. The CDR3 contains 13 residues. CDR3 residues: CASSGGLVETQYF. CDR3 bases: TGTGCCAGCAGCGGAGGGCTCGTGGAGACCCAGTACTTC.

The chain links TRBV2 to TRBJ2-1; perhaps TRBD1 as D (6 bases). Trimming pared 5 bases from V and 8 bases from J, leaving 16 bases between. CDR3 length: 14 residues. Germline V lookup: CDR1 SNHLY, CDR2 FYNNEI. The CDR3 DNA reads TGTGCCAGCAGTATAAACACCAGGGGCCATGAGCAGTTCTTC. This sequence encodes CASSINTRGHEQFF.